These 16 T cell receptor beta chains originate from one sample sequenced in a study of shared clonotypes between healthy human individuals. TCRdb keeps only in-frame clones here, not all; method: immunoSEQ multiplex PCR. The sample consists of 2 million to 2.5 million clones, under 95% of them appearing once. Sample: naive CD4+ T cells from PBMCs. Subset defined: CD45RA+ positively selected. Source of these receptors: a man aged 18-30 years in good health. Some clones in this sample may be carry-over from other donors' samples.

Note on this clone: The limits of the CDR3 on the DNA are not certain, so only TCRdb's listed CDR3 is given. The CDR3: CASSFGEGTFYEQYF. The chain carries TRBV27 and TRBJ2-5; the table names TRBD2, a call not compared with the DNA. Germline values: CDR1 MNHEY, CDR2 SMNVEV (reference sequence). The CDR3 length equals 15 residues, ends included.

The chain couples TRBV28 to TRBJ2-1, with D unresolved. The V end was cut by 6 bases, the J end by 9 bases, with 12 bases between. Germline values: CDR1 MDHEN, CDR2 SYDVKM. The CDR3 runs to 12 residues. This chain's CDR3 is CASSPLLPEQFF. The CDR3 bases are TGTGCCAGCAGCCCCTTACTTCCTGAGCAGTTCTTC.

The chain combines TRBV6-5 with TRBJ2-5; D is tentatively TRBD1 or TRBD2 (6 bases each). With the DNA end fitting TRBJ2-7 better, the J assignment may be wrong. The CDR3 is 13 amino acids. Germline loops: CDR1 MNHEY, CDR2 SVGAGI. The CDR3, as DNA: TGTGCCAGCAGTTACGGGGGGCGCGTCGAGCAGTACTTC. This gives the protein CASSYGGRVEQYF.

The rearrangement links TRBV5-1 to TRBJ2-7, with D maybe TRBD1 (6 bases). Germline V gives CDR1 SGHRS, CDR2 YFSETQ. V lost 2 bases and J lost 2, with 17 bases in between. The CDR3 covers 16 residues. For the CDR3, the DNA is TGCGCCAGCAGCTTAATTTCGACAGGTATCGCCTACGAGCAGTACTTC. Its protein product is CASSLISTGIAYEQYF. Full variable domain (remainder filled in from reference TRBV5-1 and TRBJ2-7): KAGVTQTPRYLIKTRGQQVTLSCSPISGHRSVSWYQQTPGQGLQFLFEYFSETQRNKGNFPGRFSGRQFSNSRSEMNVSTLELGDSALYLCASSLISTGIAYEQYFGPGTRLTVT.

Details on this clone: This same CDR3 is encoded by further DNA sequences in the sample. The genes are TRBV5-1 and TRBJ1-1; no clear D gene. This CDR3 contains 13 residues. Germline assignment: CDR1 SGHRS and CDR2 YFSETQ. V was pared by 1 base and J by 3 bases, with 7 bases between. CDR3 sequence (DNA): TGCGCCAGCAGCTTGACGGCCGACACTGAAGCTTTCTTT. Amino acid sequence: CASSLTADTEAFF.

This chain joins TRBV28 and TRBJ1-2; D perhaps matches TRBD1 (5 bases). V lost 4 bases, J lost 5 bases, and 14 bases lay in between. CDR1 is MDHEN and CDR2 is SYDVKM in the germline V gene. CDR3 length: 14 amino acids. The chain's CDR3 is CASSSPTDPYGYTF. CDR3 coding DNA: TGTGCCAGCAGTTCCCCGACAGATCCTTATGGCTACACCTTC.

The chain recombines TRBV28 with TRBJ1-2; D gene uncertain. The V gene lost 3 bases and the J gene lost 3 bases, with 14 bases spanning the gap. The CDR3 runs 15 residues. Germline CDR1 and CDR2: MDHEN and SYDVKM. Written as DNA, the CDR3 is TGTGCCAGCAGTTTGGATTTTGGGTACGACTATGGCTACACCTTC. Residues: CASSLDFGYDYGYTF.

With respect to this clone: The germline gene is not matched at one end of the junction; a read error may be the cause. The rearrangement links TRBV9 to TRBJ2-5; TRBD1 or TRBD2 may be the D gene (5 bases each). The germline gives CDR1 SGDLS, CDR2 YYNGEE. The CDR3 is 12 residues long. CDR3 sequence (DNA): TGTGCCAGCAGTCGGGACCACGAGACCCAGTACTTC. This sequence encodes CASSRDHETQYF.

The genes are TRBV9 and TRBJ2-7; 9 bases map to TRBD1. The CDR3 totals 15 residues. J gave up 6 bases and V 2 bases, and 9 bases lay outside the gene matches. Germline assignment: CDR1 SGDLS and CDR2 YYNGEE. The CDR3 spells CASSVTGTGSSEQYF. In nucleotides, the CDR3 is TGTGCCAGCAGCGTGACCGGGACAGGGTCGTCCGAGCAGTACTTC.

V usage is TRBV5-1 and J usage is TRBJ2-7, with D perhaps TRBD1 (5 bases). This CDR3 comprises 14 residues. Trimming stripped 0 bases from V and 3 bases from J, with 10 bases between. Germline V gene data show CDR1 as SGHRS and CDR2 as YFSETQ. CDR3 nucleotides: TGCGCCAGCAGCTTGGCCGTCAGGGTCTACGAGCAGTACTTC. It is translated as CASSLAVRVYEQYF.

This chain joins TRBV5-4 and TRBJ1-5, with no clear D. With 0 bases removed from V and 3 bases from J, the gap between germline ends came to 7 bases. Germline values: CDR1 SGHNT, CDR2 YYREEE (reference sequence). The CDR3 is made up of 14 amino acids. The CDR3 protein is CASSLGGNNQPQHF. Written as DNA, the CDR3 is TGTGCCAGCAGCTTGGGAGGGAACAATCAGCCCCAGCATTTT.

This clone appeared a single time. The gene calls are TRBV25-1 and TRBJ2-3; 9 positions match TRBD2. The CDR3 is 16 amino acids. The junction had 10 bases not matched to a gene; V was cut back by 4 bases and J by 5 bases. Per germline, CDR1 MGHDK and CDR2 SYGVNS. CDR3 nucleotides: TGTGCCAGCAGTGCCACTAGCGGGCTTTGGGAAGATACGCAGTATTTT. Its protein is CASSATSGLWEDTQYF.

The V gene is TRBV11-2, the J gene TRBJ1-3; D not resolved. CDR1 is SGHAT and CDR2 is FQNNGV in the germline V gene. The CDR3 loop spans 15 amino acids. V lost 4 bases to trimming and J lost 0 bases, with 10 bases between them. CDR3 DNA: TGTGCCAGCAGCTCCCTCCGGAACTCTGGAAACACCATATATTTT. It yields the protein CASSSLRNSGNTIYF.

In its sample, this clone was seen once. CDR3 sequence: CASGDRQRSYEQYF. CDR3 nucleotides: TGTGCCAGCGGAGACCGACAGCGCTCCTACGAGCAGTACTTC. The V and J genes are TRBV27 and TRBJ2-7; perhaps TRBD1 as D (5 bases). This CDR3 contains 14 residues. Trimming stripped 8 bases from V and 0 bases from J, with 14 bases between. Germline V gene sequence: CDR1 MNHEY, CDR2 SMNVEV (reference sequence).

The J gene is TRBJ2-1, the V gene TRBV27, with D unclear. This CDR3 has 13 residues. Germline CDR1 and CDR2: MNHEY and SMNVEV (reference sequence). V was clipped by 3 bases and J by 12 bases, with 15 bases between them. CDR3 bases: TGTGCCAGCAGTTTCACGCTAGGTATTGGGCAGTTCTTC. Protein product: CASSFTLGIGQFF.

Here the CDR3 reads CASSLLAEAPRETQYF. Written as DNA, the CDR3 is TGTGCCAGCAGTTTACTAGCGGAGGCCCCACGGGAGACCCAGTACTTC. The rearrangement joins TRBV28 to TRBJ2-5; 7 nucleotides line up with TRBD2. The CDR3 has 16 amino acids. V gave up 2 bases and J gave up 5 bases; unmatched junction bases: 11. Germline V lookup: CDR1 MDHEN, CDR2 SYDVKM.